These T cell receptor beta chains were read from a single sample in a study of cytotoxic CD8 clonotypes in ibrutinib-treated CLL. Data came from immunoSEQ multiplex PCR; TCRdb stores just in-frame clones and leaves some out. The sample includes around 92,000 clones, around 77% of them seen just once. The source material was PBMCs, sampled after 24 months of ibrutinib treatment. The source of these receptors is a human donor with chronic lymphocytic leukemia. Both conserved end residues are part of each CDR3. Size is omitted from some rows. Given values are once, few, many or a class for expanded clones.

j_call: TRBJ2-7
clone_size: NA
cdr3_length: 15
v_call: TRBV5-1
cdr3_aa: CASSPVRAGVPWTCF

j_call: TRBJ1-1
clone_size: once
cdr3_length: 14
v_call: TRBV7-9
cdr3_aa: CASRTSGQNTEAFF

j_call: TRBJ1-5
clone_size: few
cdr3_length: 14
v_call: TRBV6-1
cdr3_aa: CASSGQGAGQPQHF

j_call: TRBJ2-2
clone_size: NA
cdr3_length: 14
v_call: TRBV5-1
cdr3_aa: CASSLGAGTGELFF

j_call: TRBJ1-1
clone_size: once
cdr3_length: 16
v_call: TRBV6-1
cdr3_aa: CASSEAVRGWHTEAFF

j_call: TRBJ2-1
clone_size: NA
cdr3_length: 16
v_call: TRBV9
cdr3_aa: CASSPQGLVSYNEQFF

j_call: TRBJ1-3
clone_size: NA
cdr3_length: 15
v_call: TRBV9
cdr3_aa: CASSDRGSSGNTIYF

j_call: TRBJ1-1
clone_size: NA
cdr3_length: 15
v_call: TRBV7-9
cdr3_aa: CASSLTGTMNTEAFF

j_call: TRBJ2-1
clone_size: NA
cdr3_length: 15
v_call: TRBV14
cdr3_aa: CASSPGLAVYNEQFF

j_call: TRBJ2-3
clone_size: NA
cdr3_length: 15
v_call: TRBV4-3
cdr3_aa: CASSQFWGATDTQYF

j_call: TRBJ1-4
clone_size: NA
cdr3_length: 12
v_call: TRBV28
cdr3_aa: CASSLLRSRLFF

j_call: TRBJ2-5
clone_size: NA
cdr3_length: 15
v_call: TRBV28
cdr3_aa: CASSLFRQGRETQYF

j_call: TRBJ2-7
clone_size: NA
cdr3_length: 14
v_call: TRBV2
cdr3_aa: CASRLQGAGYEQYF

j_call: TRBJ2-1
clone_size: NA
cdr3_length: 15
v_call: TRBV10-1
cdr3_aa: CASSRPGQGDNEQFF

j_call: TRBJ2-5
clone_size: NA
cdr3_length: 15
v_call: TRBV7-6
cdr3_aa: CASSSNWAVGETQYF

j_call: TRBJ1-2
clone_size: NA
cdr3_length: 15
v_call: TRBV9
cdr3_aa: CASSAARDNNYGYTF

j_call: TRBJ1-5
clone_size: few
cdr3_length: 13
v_call: TRBV27
cdr3_aa: CASSFGGNQPQHF

j_call: TRBJ1-1
clone_size: NA
cdr3_length: 15
v_call: TRBV9
cdr3_aa: CASSVAGGLGAEAFF

j_call: TRBJ2-2
clone_size: NA
cdr3_length: 12
v_call: TRBV7-8
cdr3_aa: CASSPDTGELFF

j_call: TRBJ1-1
clone_size: NA
cdr3_length: 12
v_call: TRBV29-1
cdr3_aa: CSVVSRGFAAFF

j_call: TRBJ2-7
clone_size: NA
cdr3_length: 17
v_call: TRBV7-8
cdr3_aa: CASSYGTGGKQNYEQYF

j_call: TRBJ2-1
clone_size: NA
cdr3_length: 15
v_call: TRBV6-4
cdr3_aa: CASSITGTPYNEQFF

j_call: TRBJ2-3
clone_size: NA
cdr3_length: 13
v_call: TRBV2
cdr3_aa: CASLRDHTDTQYF

j_call: TRBJ2-7
clone_size: NA
cdr3_length: 14
v_call: TRBV18
cdr3_aa: CASSPFDGQFEQYF

j_call: TRBJ1-2
clone_size: medium-sized
cdr3_length: 13
v_call: TRBV30
cdr3_aa: CAWSGQANYGYTF

j_call: TRBJ2-1
clone_size: once
cdr3_length: 15
v_call: TRBV5-1
cdr3_aa: CASSLREDSYNEQFF

j_call: TRBJ2-5
clone_size: NA
cdr3_length: 17
v_call: TRBV5-6
cdr3_aa: CASSSVLVSGLRETQYF

j_call: TRBJ1-2
clone_size: NA
cdr3_length: 12
v_call: TRBV9
cdr3_aa: CASSARGLGYTF

j_call: TRBJ1-5
clone_size: NA
cdr3_length: 16
v_call: TRBV28
cdr3_aa: CASSFPGTGGGQPQHF

j_call: TRBJ2-7
clone_size: NA
cdr3_length: 16
v_call: TRBV28
cdr3_aa: CASSFPDRVSSYEQYF

j_call: TRBJ2-5
clone_size: once
cdr3_length: 11
v_call: TRBV7-9
cdr3_aa: CAVTVAETQYF

j_call: TRBJ2-2
clone_size: NA
cdr3_length: 14
v_call: TRBV19
cdr3_aa: CASSISSNTGELFF